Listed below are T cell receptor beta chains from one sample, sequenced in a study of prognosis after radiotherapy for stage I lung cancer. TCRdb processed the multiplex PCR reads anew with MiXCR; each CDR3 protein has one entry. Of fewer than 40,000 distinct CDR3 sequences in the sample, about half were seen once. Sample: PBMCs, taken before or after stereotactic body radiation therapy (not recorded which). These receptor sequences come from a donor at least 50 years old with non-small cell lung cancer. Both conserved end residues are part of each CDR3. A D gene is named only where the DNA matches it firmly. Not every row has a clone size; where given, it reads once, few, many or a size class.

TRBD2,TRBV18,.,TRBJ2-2,TGTGCCAGCTCAACGACTAGCGGGCTGAACACCGGGGAGCTGTTTTTT,CASSTTSGLNTGELFF
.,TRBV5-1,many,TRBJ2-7,TGCGCCAGCAGCGAGGGGCGGGCGGTGAGCTCCTACGAGCAGTACTTC,CASSEGRAVSSYEQYF
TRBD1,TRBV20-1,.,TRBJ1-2,TGCAGTGCCCTAACCGGGACAGGGACCTATGGCTACACCTTC,CSALTGTGTYGYTF
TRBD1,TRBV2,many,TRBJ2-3,TGTGCCAGCAGGACCGGGACAGGGGGCACAGATACGCAGTATTTT,CASRTGTGGTDTQYF
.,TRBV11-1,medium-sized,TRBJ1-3,TGTGCCAGCAGCTTCTCGGACACCTCCTCTGGAAACACCATATATTTT,CASSFSDTSSGNTIYF
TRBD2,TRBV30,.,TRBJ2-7,TGTGCCTGGACCGGACTAGCGGGAGAGCACGAGCAGTACTTC,CAWTGLAGEHEQYF
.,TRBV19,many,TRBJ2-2,TGTGCCAGTATCAAACCCCGGACAGCGAACACCGGGGAGCTGTTTTTT,CASIKPRTANTGELFF
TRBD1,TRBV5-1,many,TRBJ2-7,TGCGCCAGCAGCCGACGGGACAGCGGCTACGAGCAGTACTTC,CASSRRDSGYEQYF
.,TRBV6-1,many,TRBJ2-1,TGTGCCAGCAGTCAAACAGGGTCACCGCAGTTCTTC,CASSQTGSPQFF
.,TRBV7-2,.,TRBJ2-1,TGTGCCAGCAGCCAGTGGGGTAAGCAGTTCTTC,CASSQWGKQFF
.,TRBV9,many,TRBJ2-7,TGTGCCAGCAGCGTACTCGAGCGGACGGGCGAGCAGTACTTC,CASSVLERTGEQYF
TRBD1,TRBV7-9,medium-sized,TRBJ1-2,TGTGCCAGCAGCCAGGGGGCGGGTTATGGCTACACCTTC,CASSQGAGYGYTF
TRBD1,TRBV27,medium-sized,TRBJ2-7,TGTGCCAGCAGTCCGGACAGGCTCGAGTCCTACGAGCAGTACTTC,CASSPDRLESYEQYF
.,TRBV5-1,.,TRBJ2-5,TGTGCCAGCAGCGGCTACAGGGTAGAGACCCAGTACTTC,CASSGYRVETQYF
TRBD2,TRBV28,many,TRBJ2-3,TGTGCCAGCAGTTCCCTTCTAGCGGGAGGGGCAGATACGCAGTATTTT,CASSSLLAGGADTQYF
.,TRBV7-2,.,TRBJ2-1,TGTGCCAGCAGCTTATACGGTTTTCGAAATGAGCAGTTCTTC,CASSLYGFRNEQFF
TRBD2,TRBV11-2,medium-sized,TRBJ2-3,TGTGCCAGCAGCTTATGGACTAGCGCCACAGATACGCAGTATTTT,CASSLWTSATDTQYF
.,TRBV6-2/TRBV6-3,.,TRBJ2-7,TGTGCCAGCAGTTACCTCCCTCCGGGGTCCGGGTCCTACGAGCAGTACTTC,CASSYLPPGSGSYEQYF
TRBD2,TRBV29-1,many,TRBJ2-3,TGCAGCGTTGTAGTGGGGCGGGGGAGCACAGATACGCAGTATTTT,CSVVVGRGSTDTQYF
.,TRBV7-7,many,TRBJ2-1,TGTGCTAGCAGCCAAGACAGTAGAGGTGAGCAGTTCTTC,CASSQDSRGEQFF
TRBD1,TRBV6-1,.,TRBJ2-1,TGTGCCAGCAGGTGCCCGCAGAGGGGGCCAAGGGAGCAGTTCTTC,CASRCPQRGPREQFF
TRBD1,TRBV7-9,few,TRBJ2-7,TGTGCCAGCAGCCTTACAGGGGCGGACGAGCAGTACTTC,CASSLTGADEQYF
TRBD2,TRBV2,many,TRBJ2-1,TGTGCCAGCAGAGGTGAAGCGGGAGGGCCCAATGAGCAGTTCTTC,CASRGEAGGPNEQFF
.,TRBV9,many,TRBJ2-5,TGTGCCAGCAGCGTAGAGGGCGGGAAGGGAGAGACCCAGTACTTC,CASSVEGGKGETQYF
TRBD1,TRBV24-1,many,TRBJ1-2,TGTGCCACCAGTGACCACACCCGGGACAGTAACTATGGCTACACCTTC,CATSDHTRDSNYGYTF
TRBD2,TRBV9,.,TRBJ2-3,TGTGCCAGCAGCGTAGCCCTGACTAGCGCTTACAAAGATACGCAGTATTTT,CASSVALTSAYKDTQYF
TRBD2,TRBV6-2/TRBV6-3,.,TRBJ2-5,TGTGCCAGCAGTTACTCCGGGACTAGCGGGTTAGTAGAGACCCAGTACTTC,CASSYSGTSGLVETQYF
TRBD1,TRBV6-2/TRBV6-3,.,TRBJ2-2,TGTGCCAGCAGTTACTCGGGGACAGGGGCGAACACCGGGGAGCTGTTTTTT,CASSYSGTGANTGELFF
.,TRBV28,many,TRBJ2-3,TGTGCCAGCAACCAGGGGGGGATCTCGGAAGATACGCAGTATTTT,CASNQGGISEDTQYF
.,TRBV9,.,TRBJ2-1,TGTGCCAGCAGTAATTGGGGCGAGAGCTCCTACAATGATCATTTCTTC,CASSNWGESSYNDHFF
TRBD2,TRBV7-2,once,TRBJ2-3,TGTGCCAGCAGGTGGACTAGCGGGAAGGAGGACACCACGCTTGATACGCAGTATTTT,CASRWTSGKEDTTLDTQYF
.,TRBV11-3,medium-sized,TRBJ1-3,TGTGCCAGCAGCTCGGGTAGGGGCACCATATATTTT,CASSSGRGTIYF
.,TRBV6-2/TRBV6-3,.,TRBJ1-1,TGTGCCAGCAGTACCCGGACGGGGAACAATGGAGCTTTCTTT,CASSTRTGNNGAFF
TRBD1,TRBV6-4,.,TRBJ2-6,TGTGTCATCAGCAGGGACAGCTCTGGGGCCAACGTCCTGACTTTC,CVISRDSSGANVLTF
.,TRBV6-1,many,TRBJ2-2,TGTGCCAGCAGTGCCCTTCGCGGAGGTAACACCGGGGAGCTGTTTTTT,CASSALRGGNTGELFF
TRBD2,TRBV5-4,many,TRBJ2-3,TGTGCCAGCGGCAGCGGGAGTGGGGATACGCAGTATTTT,CASGSGSGDTQYF
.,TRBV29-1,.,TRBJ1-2,TGCAGCGTTGAGGCAGGACTGGAGGGCTATGGCTACACCTTC,CSVEAGLEGYGYTF
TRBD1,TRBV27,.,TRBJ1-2,TGTCCCAGCAGTCGACAGGGGAGTGCAAACTATGGCTACACCTTC,CPSSRQGSANYGYTF
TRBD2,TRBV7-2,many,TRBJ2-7,TGTGCCAGCAGCCGAGGAGGGACTAGCGGATCCTACGAGCAGTACTTC,CASSRGGTSGSYEQYF
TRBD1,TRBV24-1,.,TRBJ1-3,TGTGCCACCAGTTCCCCTATTGGACAGGGTGTAAACACCATATATTTT,CATSSPIGQGVNTIYF
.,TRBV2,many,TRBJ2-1,TGTGCCAGCAGCCCACAGGTCAGCTCCTACAATGAGCAGTTCTTC,CASSPQVSSYNEQFF
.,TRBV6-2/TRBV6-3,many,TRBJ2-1,TGTGCCACCAGACGAGGTCGGAGCTCCTACAATGAGCAGTTCTTC,CATRRGRSSYNEQFF
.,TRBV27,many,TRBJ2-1,TGTGCCAGCAGTCCAAGCGGAGGGGGCTACAATGAGCAGTTCTTC,CASSPSGGGYNEQFF
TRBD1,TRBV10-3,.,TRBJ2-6,TGTGCCATCAGTGGGACAGGGGGGGAAGGGTCCAACGTCCTGACTTTC,CAISGTGGEGSNVLTF
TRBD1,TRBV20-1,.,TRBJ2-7,TGCAGTGCTAGATATCTAGGACAGGGTGTATACGAGCAGTACTTC,CSARYLGQGVYEQYF
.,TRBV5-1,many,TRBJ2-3,TGCGCCAGCAGCCAGGGGGGTTGGGAGGATACGCAGTATTTT,CASSQGGWEDTQYF
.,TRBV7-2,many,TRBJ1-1,TGTGCCAGCAGCTTACAAGCGGATCCCTACACTGAAGCTTTCTTT,CASSLQADPYTEAFF
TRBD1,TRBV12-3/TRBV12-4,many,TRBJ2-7,TGTGCCAGCAGTTTACGGAGACAGGGGGCTTCCTACGAGCAGTACTTC,CASSLRRQGASYEQYF
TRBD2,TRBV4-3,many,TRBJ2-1,TGCGCCAGCAGCCCTGCTAGCGGTGAGCAGTTCTTC,CASSPASGEQFF
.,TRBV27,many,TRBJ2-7,TGTGCCAGCGGGTGGGTCGAGCAGTACTTC,CASGWVEQYF
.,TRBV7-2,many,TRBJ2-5,TGTGCCAGCAGCTTGATGGGGGGACAAAGCCAGTACTTC,CASSLMGGQSQYF
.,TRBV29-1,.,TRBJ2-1,TGCAGCATCCTGGACTCTAGCTCCTACAATGAGCAGTTCTTC,CSILDSSSYNEQFF
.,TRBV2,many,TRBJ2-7,TGTGCCAGCAGAGCGTCAGGGGGGAGCTCCTACGAGCAGTACTTC,CASRASGGSSYEQYF
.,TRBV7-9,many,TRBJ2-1,TGTGCCAGCAGCTCGTATGCAGAGCAGTTCTTC,CASSSYAEQFF
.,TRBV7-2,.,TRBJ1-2,TGTGCCAGCAGAATATCAAGGGGTGCAAATGGCTACACCTTC,CASRISRGANGYTF
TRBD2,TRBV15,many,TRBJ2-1,TGTGCCACCAGCAGAGGACTAGCGGGAGGCCTTAGAGGCGATGAGCAGTTCTTC,CATSRGLAGGLRGDEQFF